The 16 T cell receptor beta chains given below trace back to one sample, sequenced in a study of T cell responses to AZD1222 COVID-19 vaccine. The assay was immunoSEQ multiplex PCR, and TCRdb's table has in-frame clones only and misses some. This sample has about 180,000 clones, with approximately 92% found just once. The input for sequencing was peripheral blood, taken 28 days after the second dose of the MenACWY control vaccine. The source of these receptors is an adult who received the MenACWY meningococcal vaccine as a control.

The CDR3: CASSLGGDEQFF. CDR3 nucleotide sequence: TGTGCCAGCAGCTTAGGGGGTGATGAGCAGTTCTTC. The V and J genes are TRBV11-2 and TRBJ2-1; D unclear. V was cut by 1 base and J by 8 bases, with 6 bases left in between. The germline gives CDR1 SGHAT, CDR2 FQNNGV. The CDR3 is 12 residues long.

V usage is TRBV5-1 and J usage is TRBJ2-1; weak D call: TRBD1 (6 bases). V dropped 0 bases and J dropped 6 bases, with 10 bases sitting between them. Germline CDR1 and CDR2: SGHRS and YFSETQ. The CDR3 has 14 amino acids. The CDR3 loop reads CASSLGQGFNEQFF. CDR3 coding DNA: TGCGCCAGCAGCTTGGGGCAGGGGTTCAATGAGCAGTTCTTC.

The V gene is TRBV11-2, the J gene TRBJ1-1, with D possibly being TRBD1 (6 bases). This CDR3 spans 13 amino acids. V was cut by 4 bases and J by 5 bases, with 11 bases left in between. The germline CDR1 and CDR2 sequences are SGHAT and FQNNGV. CDR3 sequence reads: CASSSQGGTEAFF. CDR3 nucleotide sequence: TGTGCCAGCAGCTCACAGGGAGGTACTGAAGCTTTCTTT.

The V gene is TRBV7-9, the J gene TRBJ1-4; D not resolved. Germline V gene lookup returns CDR1 SEHNR and CDR2 FQNEAQ (reference sequence). The CDR3 covers 13 residues. The germline V and J ends were trimmed by 5 bases and 6 bases, with 10 bases remaining between them. The CDR3 loop reads CASSKRDDEKLFF. In DNA, the CDR3 is TGTGCCAGCAGCAAACGGGATGATGAAAAACTGTTTTTT.

The V call is TRBV18, the J call TRBJ1-6, with D unclear. The CDR3 is made up of 15 amino acids. Germline V gives CDR1 KGHSH, CDR2 LQKENI. The germline V and J ends were trimmed by 1 base and 8 bases, with 12 bases remaining between them. The CDR3 DNA is TGTGCCAGCTCACCACTGGGGAATACGGATTCACCCCTCCACTTT. This gives the protein CASSPLGNTDSPLHF.

The chain joins TRBV19 to TRBJ2-2; 7 bases are a match to TRBD2. This CDR3 has 15 amino acids. Trimming took 8 bases from V and 3 from J; bases not matched to a gene: 9. CDR1 is LNHDA, CDR2 SQIVND, per germline (reference sequence). The DNA of the CDR3 is TGTGCCAGTTTTCCGGGGGGAGGTGACACCGGGGAGCTGTTTTTT. This translates into CASFPGGGDTGELFF.

This clone occurred a few times. The chain recombines TRBV18 with TRBJ1-2, with a tentative D call TRBD1 (5 bases). Germline-derived CDR1 and CDR2 are KGHSH and LQKENI. Trimming cost V 3 bases and J 1 base, with 6 bases left between them. The CDR3 has 13 amino acids. CDR3 sequence (DNA): TGTGCCAGCTCACCGACAGTTAACTATGGCTACACCTTC. It codes for CASSPTVNYGYTF.

This sequence joins TRBV6-5 and TRBJ2-7; maybe TRBD1 (6 bases). Trimming pared 6 bases from V and 5 bases from J, leaving 14 bases between. Germline CDR1 MNHEY, CDR2 SVGAGI. The CDR3 sequence is 13 residues long. This CDR3 is CASSVTGIHEQYF. DNA of the CDR3: TGTGCCAGCAGCGTAACAGGGATACACGAGCAGTACTTC.

The chain couples TRBV25-1 to TRBJ1-2, with TRBD1 identical over 9 bases. The CDR3 runs 15 residues. V lost 2 bases and J lost 4; bases outside the gene matches: 5. The germline CDR1 and CDR2 sequences are MGHDK and SYGVNS. The CDR3 reads CASSEMGQGGYGYTF. The CDR3 DNA is TGTGCCAGCAGTGAAATGGGACAGGGAGGCTATGGCTACACCTTC.

Only one count was recorded for this clone. The chain has TRBV18 and TRBJ2-7; D not resolved. The CDR3 has 13 amino acids. Germline CDR1 reads KGHSH; CDR2 reads LQKENI. The V end was cut by 2 bases, the J end by 4 bases, with 9 bases between. The CDR3 sequence is CASSPVDLYEQYF. CDR3 coding DNA: TGTGCCAGCTCACCAGTCGACTTATACGAGCAGTACTTC.

This clone was recorded only once. J is TRBJ1-2 and V is TRBV29-1; tentatively, D is TRBD1 (6 bases). V lost 8 bases to trimming and J lost 2 bases, with 15 bases between them. Germline CDR1 reads SQVTM; CDR2 reads ANQGSEA. CDR3 length equals 13 residues. The DNA of the CDR3 is TGCAGCTCCGGATCGGGACAAAACTATGGCTACACCTTC. It codes for CSSGSGQNYGYTF.

J is TRBJ2-7 and V is TRBV5-1; D is perhaps TRBD2 (5 bases). The CDR3 extends over 13 amino acids. V was clipped by 4 bases and J by 4 bases, with 12 bases between them. Germline V lookup: CDR1 SGHRS, CDR2 YFSETQ. The CDR3 protein is CASSPAEYYEQYF. DNA for the CDR3: TGCGCCAGCAGCCCAGCGGAGTATTACGAGCAGTACTTC.

The rearrangement uses TRBV18 and TRBJ1-1; no definite D call. Germline V gene sequence: CDR1 KGHSH, CDR2 LQKENI. The CDR3 has 14 amino acids. Deletions cut 3 bases from V and 0 bases from J, with 8 bases between. The CDR3 here is CASSPSSLNTEAFF. The CDR3 DNA reads as TGTGCCAGCTCACCGAGCAGTCTGAACACTGAAGCTTTCTTT.

V is TRBV7-2 and J is TRBJ1-1; D gene uncertain. The V gene lost 4 bases and the J gene lost 1 base, with 10 bases spanning the gap. The V gene's germline CDR1 is SGHTA and CDR2 FQGNSA. The CDR3 has 14 residues. The CDR3 DNA is TGTGCCAGCAGCTCAACCGCGCGGAACACTGAAGCTTTCTTT. Encoded protein: CASSSTARNTEAFF.

V usage is TRBV5-6 and J usage is TRBJ2-1; 9 positions match TRBD1. The length of the CDR3 is 14 residues. The germline V gene encodes CDR1 SGHDT and CDR2 YYEEEE. J was trimmed by 2 bases and V by 6 bases; bases with no gene match: 3. CDR3 DNA: TGTGCCAGCAATAGACAGGGGGCCTACAATGAGCAGTTCTTC. Protein product: CASNRQGAYNEQFF.

This chain links TRBV2 with TRBJ1-6; no clear D gene. Per the germline V gene, CDR1 is SNHLY and CDR2 is FYNNEI. The CDR3 covers 15 residues. The V end was cut by 2 bases, the J end by 2 bases, with 7 bases between. CDR3 protein: CASSERRTYNSPLHF. The CDR3 nucleotides read TGTGCCAGCAGTGAACGGAGAACCTATAATTCACCCCTCCACTTT.